What follows are 9 T cell receptor beta chains derived from one specimen sequenced in a study of human T cells and chemical hapten exposure. Time point of the sample: patch test 2, 6 weeks after DPC sensitization. Treatment denoted: therapeutic diphenylcyclopropenone sensitization with weekly scalp DPC. TCRdb reprocessed the RACE reads via MiXCR and lists one record per CDR3 protein. The sample has about 140,000 distinct CDR3 sequences, about 11% seen once; the top ten hold 1.3% to 1.5%. This sample comprised whole blood, obtained in connection with sensitization to the hapten diphenylcyclopropenone (DPC). These receptors originate from a woman in her forties or fifties with alopecia areata. Some clones in this sample may be carry-over from other donors' samples.

This chain uses TRBV12-3 or TRBV12-4 with TRBJ2-7, with no clear D. The length of the CDR3 is 13 residues. The germline V and J ends were trimmed by 1 base and 3 bases, with 7 bases remaining between them. The CDR3 loop is CASSLDLIYEQYF. CDR3 bases: TGTGCCAGCAGTTTAGACCTAATCTACGAGCAGTACTTC.

This clonotype was counted ten times or more. This chain uses TRBV7-9 with TRBJ1-6; 9 bases are shared with TRBD1. CDR3 length: 18 amino acids. Unmatched junction bases numbered 10, after V lost 4 bases and J lost 3 bases. The germline V gene encodes CDR1 SEHNR and CDR2 FQNEAQ (reference sequence). As DNA, the CDR3 is TGTGCCAGCAGCTCAACCGGGACAGGGAGTCGCTATAATTCACCCCTCCACTTT. Translation gives CASSSTGTGSRYNSPLHF.

This clonotype came up many times. This chain uses TRBV20-1 with TRBJ2-5; a possible D gene is TRBD2 (6 bases). The CDR3 spans 14 residues. Germline values: CDR1 DFQATT, CDR2 SNEGSKA (reference sequence). CDR3 loop: CSFTDTGTSETQYF. The CDR3 nucleotides read TGCAGCTTTACAGACACCGGGACTTCAGAGACCCAGTACTTC.

For this clonotype: Sequence at one end of the junction differs from germline and may be a read error. This chain joins TRBV6-5 and TRBJ2-6; 7 bases fit TRBD2. Germline loops: CDR1 MNHEY, CDR2 SVGAGI. The CDR3 is 17 amino acids. The CDR3 sequence: CASSYLTRGSGDNVLTF. The CDR3 DNA is TGTGCCAGCAGTTACCTTACGCGGGGCAGCGGGGACAACGTCCTGACTTTC.

This clonotype has ten or more counts. The V gene is TRBV6-5, the J gene TRBJ2-7; 7 nucleotides agree with TRBD2. V was clipped by 5 bases and J by 3 bases; unmatched bases: 1. The CDR3 has 12 amino acids. Looked up from germline, CDR1 is MNHEY and CDR2 is SVGAGI. DNA for the CDR3: TGTGCCAGCAGTACTAGCGTCTACGAGCAGTACTTC. This codes for CASSTSVYEQYF.

The CDR3 loop reads CSVEGGAAGGRTGELFF. Written as DNA, the CDR3 is TGCAGCGTTGAAGGAGGGGCCGCGGGAGGGAGGACCGGGGAGCTGTTTTTT. The genes are TRBV29-1 and TRBJ2-2, with 9 bases aligning to TRBD2. The V segment lost 1 base and the J segment 5 bases; nucleotides outside the gene matches: 11. CDR3 length: 17 amino acids. CDR1 SQVTM and CDR2 ANQGSEA come from the germline V gene.

V is TRBV7-9 and J is TRBJ2-1; 10 positions match TRBD2. The V segment lost 1 base and the J segment 12 bases; nucleotides outside the gene matches: 0. The germline V gene has CDR1 SEHNR and CDR2 FQNEAQ (reference sequence). The CDR3 consists of 12 residues. The CDR3 coding sequence is TGTGCCAGCAGCTTAGGGACTAGCGGGCAGTTCTTC. Encoded protein: CASSLGTSGQFF.

This clonotype was counted a few times. The J gene is TRBJ1-2, the V gene TRBV29-1; D gene unclear. Germline CDR1 SQVTM, CDR2 ANQGSEA. The CDR3 is made up of 13 amino acids. Between the trimmed V and J ends, which lost 2 bases and 6 bases, there was a span of 13 bases. This CDR3 is CSVEWRDGDGYTF. The CDR3 DNA sequence: TGCAGCGTTGAATGGCGGGATGGGGATGGCTACACCTTC.

J is TRBJ2-1 and V is TRBV28, with a weak D call TRBD2 (6 bases). This CDR3 is 15 amino acids long. Trimming left V 5 bases short and J 7 bases short, with 18 bases between. Looked up from germline, CDR1 is MDHEN and CDR2 is SYDVKM. CDR3 in amino acids: CASSPSGTHGNEQFF. Here the CDR3 DNA reads TGTGCCAGCAGTCCCTCCGGGACTCACGGGAATGAGCAGTTCTTC.